Listed below are T cell receptor beta chains from one sample, sequenced in a study of Ad26.COV2.S vaccination and SARS-CoV-2 variants. Sequencing was performed with immunoSEQ multiplex PCR; in TCRdb, only in-frame clones are kept and a portion is missing. The table lists some 410,000 clones, about nine tenths of them singletons. The sequences come from peripheral blood, collected in a trial of Ad26.COV2.S vaccine versus placebo. The receptors derive from a person between 18 and 65 years old who received the Ad26.COV2.S COVID-19 vaccine or a placebo. The CDR3 runs from the conserved cysteine through the conserved F or W. A D gene is named only where the DNA matches it firmly. Only part of the rows carry a size: once, few, many, or a class if the clone is expanded.

j_call | clone_size | d_call | v_call | cdr3_aa | cdr3_nt
TRBJ2-3 | - | TRBD2 | TRBV10-3 | CAINPAGERGADTQYF | TGTGCCATCAACCCGGCGGGGGAGCGGGGGGCAGATACGCAGTATTTT
TRBJ2-5 | - | TRBD2 | TRBV5-1 | CASSPVRRGGGETQYF | TGCGCCAGCAGCCCTGTTAGGCGGGGGGGCGGAGAGACCCAGTACTTC
TRBJ2-5 | - | - | TRBV7-2 | CASSLVPQETQYF | TGTGCCAGCAGCTTAGTTCCACAAGAGACCCAGTACTTC
TRBJ2-7 | - | TRBD1 | TRBV4-3 | CASSQDAAGGPYEQYF | TGCGCCAGCAGCCAAGACGCGGCAGGGGGACCCTACGAGCAGTACTTC
TRBJ1-2 | - | - | TRBV4-1 | CASSQSPRDPYTF | TGCGCCAGCAGCCAAAGTCCGCGGGATCCATACACCTTC
TRBJ2-1 | - | - | TRBV4-1 | CASSLFGGGKPLYNEQFF | TGCGCCAGCAGCCTCTTCGGTGGGGGGAAACCCCTATACAATGAGCAGTTCTTC
TRBJ2-2 | - | TRBD1 | TRBV12-5 | CASGLTGGGRTGELFF | TGTGCTAGTGGCCTGACAGGGGGCGGTCGCACCGGGGAGCTGTTTTTT
TRBJ2-2 | - | - | TRBV10-2 | CASSEDVGVGTGELFF | TGCGCCAGCAGTGAGGATGTGGGAGTTGGGACCGGGGAGCTGTTTTTT
TRBJ2-3 | - | TRBD1 | TRBV3-1/TRBV3-2 | CASTGGNTDTQYF | TGTGCCAGCACAGGGGGTAACACAGATACGCAGTATTTT
TRBJ1-4 | once | - | TRBV9 | CASSVSPLGGEKLFF | TGTGCCAGCAGCGTATCCCCTCTCGGTGGTGAAAAACTGTTTTTT
TRBJ1-4 | - | TRBD1 | TRBV15 | CATSSGTGGEKLFF | TGTGCCACCAGCTCCGGGACAGGGGGTGAAAAACTGTTTTTT
TRBJ1-1 | - | - | TRBV7-2 | CASSRGITEAFF | TGTGCCAGCAGCCGGGGAATCACTGAAGCTTTCTTT
TRBJ2-3 | - | - | TRBV2 | CASREEGLTDTQYF | TGTGCCAGCAGGGAGGAAGGATTAACAGATACGCAGTATTTT
TRBJ2-3 | - | - | TRBV19 | CASERRGRTDTQYF | TGTGCCAGTGAAAGGCGGGGGCGGACAGATACGCAGTATTTT
TRBJ1-1 | - | TRBD1 | TRBV7-9 | CASSLEQGAITEAFF | TGTGCCAGCAGCTTAGAACAGGGGGCTATTACTGAAGCTTTCTTT
TRBJ1-2 | - | TRBD1 | TRBV19 | CASSSTGVEDYGYTF | TGTGCCAGTAGTAGCACAGGGGTGGAGGACTATGGCTACACCTTC
TRBJ1-3 | - | - | TRBV5-1 | CASSYDTTSGNTIYF | TGCGCCAGCAGCTACGACACTACCTCTGGAAACACCATATATTTT
TRBJ2-4 | - | - | TRBV5-6 | CASSLEQGWGRTKNIQYF | TGTGCCAGCAGCTTGGAACAGGGCTGGGGGCGTACCAAAAACATTCAGTACTTC
TRBJ2-7 | - | TRBD1 | TRBV4-1 | CASSHLPGQGAYEQYF | TGCGCCAGCAGCCACCTTCCGGGACAGGGGGCATACGAGCAGTACTTC
TRBJ2-1 | - | - | TRBV7-6 | CASSPIGQASNEQFF | TGTGCCAGCAGCCCAATCGGGCAGGCAAGCAATGAGCAGTTCTTC
TRBJ1-3 | - | - | TRBV19 | CASTLPGTGNTIYF | TGTGCCAGTACCCTCCCAGGAACTGGAAACACCATATATTTT
TRBJ2-7 | - | - | TRBV23-1 | CASSQSGDRPYEQYF | TGCGCCAGCAGTCAATCGGGGGACCGTCCCTACGAGCAGTACTTC
TRBJ2-7 | - | - | TRBV29-1 | CSVPGVPGEQYF | TGCAGCGTACCAGGGGTTCCGGGCGAGCAGTACTTC
TRBJ1-2 | - | TRBD1 | TRBV7-2 | CASSSWTGKDYGYTF | TGTGCCAGCAGCTCCTGGACAGGGAAGGACTATGGCTACACCTTC
TRBJ1-6 | - | - | TRBV5-8 | CASSYDSDNSPLHF | TGTGCCAGCAGCTACGACAGCGATAATTCACCCCTCCACTTT
TRBJ2-3 | - | - | TRBV12-3/TRBV12-4 | CASSLISDTQYF | TGTGCCAGCAGTTTAATATCAGATACGCAGTATTTT
TRBJ1-1 | once | - | TRBV6-6 | CASSYLTEAFF | TGTGCCAGCAGTTATTTGACTGAAGCTTTCTTT
TRBJ1-6 | - | TRBD1 | TRBV18 | CASSPQGGDSPLHF | TGTGCCAGCTCACCGCAGGGGGGGGATTCACCCCTCCACTTT
TRBJ2-5 | - | - | TRBV27 | CASRDSAQETQYF | TGTGCCAGCCGGGACTCCGCACAAGAGACCCAGTACTTC